Listed here are 30 T cell receptor beta chains from one sample, sequenced in a study of molecular identifiers for immune sequencing clone quantification. TCRdb used MiXCR to reprocess the PCR reads, holding one entry per CDR3 protein. Of a few hundred thousand distinct CDR3 sequences listed, 24% are singletons. The sample consisted of naive CD8+ T cells from blood, with Jurkat cell RNA spiked in. Stated subset: FACS-sorted CD8+CD4-CCR7+CD45RA+ naive T cells. These receptors all come from a human donor in good health. Some libraries in this study had Jurkat cell RNA spiked in.

Comment on this clonotype: Since a much larger clone is just one base distant, this may be a read error. J is TRBJ1-4 and V is TRBV29-1, with 9 bases matching TRBD1. This CDR3 comprises 17 residues. V lost 0 bases, J lost 6 bases, and 11 bases stayed unmatched. Germline CDR1 reads SQVTM; CDR2 reads ANQGSEA. The CDR3, as DNA: TGCAGCGTTGAAGATTTTGCTCCCGGACAGGGGTATGAAAAACTGTTTTTT. The encoded protein is CSVEDFAPGQGYEKLFF.

A few counts support this clonotype. The V and J genes are TRBV7-6 and TRBJ2-2; 12 nucleotides line up with TRBD2. CDR1 is SGHVS and CDR2 is FNYEAQ in the germline V gene. The CDR3 runs 18 residues. J lost 3 bases, V lost 0 bases, and 5 bases had no gene match. The CDR3 sequence: CASSLALRLAGDTGELFF. CDR3 DNA: TGTGCCAGCAGCTTAGCCCTCCGACTAGCGGGAGACACCGGGGAGCTGTTTTTT. Full variable domain (remainder filled in from reference TRBV7-6 and TRBJ2-2): GAGVSQSPRYKVTKRGQDVALRCDPISGHVSLYWYRQALGQGPEFLTYFNYEAQQDKSGLPNDRFSAERPEGSISTLTIQRTEQRDSAMYRCASSLALRLAGDTGELFFGEGSRLTVL.

This clonotype has a count of ten or more. The V call is TRBV7-2, the J call TRBJ1-1; a weak D match, TRBD1 (6 bases). The CDR3 is 15 residues long. V shed 5 bases and J shed 3 bases, with 16 bases lying between them. CDR1 and CDR2 from the germline V gene are SGHTA and FQGNSA. CDR3 in amino acids: CASSLDSAEYTEAFF. DNA for the CDR3: TGTGCCAGCAGCCTGGACAGCGCTGAGTACACTGAAGCTTTCTTT. Using reference TRBV7-2 and TRBJ1-1 for the parts outside the CDR3, the full variable domain is GAGVSQSPSNKVTEKGKDVELRCDPISGHTALYWYRQSLGQGLEFLIYFQGNSAPDKSGLPSDRFSAERTGGSVSTLTIQRTQQEDSAVYLCASSLDSAEYTEAFFGQGTRLTVV.

At least ten counts were recorded for this clonotype. The chain links TRBV24-1 to TRBJ2-1; D not resolved. The CDR3 is 11 amino acids. The V end lost 5 bases, the J end lost 10 bases, and 8 bases lay between the germline ends. Germline V lookup: CDR1 KGHDR, CDR2 SFDVKD. The CDR3, as DNA: TGTGCCACCAGTGCTGGTGGGGAGCAGTTCTTC. Its protein product is CATSAGGEQFF.

Ten or more counts support this clonotype. The V gene is TRBV7-6, the J gene TRBJ1-4, with D perhaps TRBD1 (5 bases). V was pared by 4 bases and J by 0 bases, with 12 bases between. The germline gives CDR1 SGHVS, CDR2 FNYEAQ. The CDR3 runs 16 residues. The CDR3 loop reads CASSSWDGATNEKLFF. CDR3 in DNA: TGTGCCAGCAGCTCTTGGGACGGGGCAACTAATGAAAAACTGTTTTTT.

In its sample, this clonotype was seen a few times. The rearrangement joins TRBV30 to TRBJ2-7, with D possibly TRBD1 on 5 matching bases. The V gene lost 2 bases and the J gene lost 3 bases, with 11 bases spanning the gap. There are 13 residues in the CDR3. In germline, CDR1 is GTSNPN, CDR2 SVGIG (reference sequence). CDR3 coding DNA: TGTGCCTGGAGTTGGGGCAGGGACTACGAGCAGTACTTC. This sequence encodes CAWSWGRDYEQYF.

In regard to this clonotype: Being one base from a much bigger clone, this may be a read error. This chain joins TRBV7-8 and TRBJ2-1, with D possibly being TRBD1 or TRBD2 (5 bases each). The germline CDR1 and CDR2 sequences are SGHVS and FQNEAQ. This CDR3 spans 16 amino acids. This chain's CDR3 is CANSLVGRGPYNEQFF. The CDR3 nucleotides are TGTGCCAACAGCTTAGTAGGTCGGGGACCCTACAATGAGCAGTTCTTC.

Points on this clonotype: A much larger clone is a single base away; this may be a read error. The chain joins TRBV6-6 to TRBJ2-3; no reliable D call. Germline V gene data show CDR1 as MNHNY and CDR2 as SVGAGI (reference sequence). The CDR3 covers 12 residues. The CDR3 sequence is CASSFRAETQYF. DNA for the CDR3: TGTGCCAGCAGTTTCCGGGCAGAAACGCAGTATTTT.

This chain connects TRBV28 to TRBJ2-2, with D perhaps TRBD2 (5 bases). The germline gives CDR1 MDHEN, CDR2 SYDVKM. The ends were cut back, 4 bases at V and 1 base at J, with 13 bases in the middle. The CDR3 length is 16 residues. CDR3 residues: CASSSRTRGNTGELFF. The DNA for the CDR3 is TGTGCCAGCAGTTCCCGGACCCGGGGGAACACCGGGGAGCTGTTTTTT.

Only a few counts were recorded for this clonotype. The chain employs TRBV29-1 and TRBJ2-7, with D unclear. The V gene lost 1 base and the J gene lost 0 bases, with 7 bases spanning the gap. Germline V gene sequence: CDR1 SQVTM, CDR2 ANQGSEA. This CDR3 is built from 13 residues. CDR3: CSVEVQDSYEQYF. CDR3 sequence (DNA): TGCAGCGTTGAAGTCCAGGACTCCTACGAGCAGTACTTC.

In regard to this clonotype: This could be a read error, since a much larger clone is one nucleotide away. The rearrangement joins TRBV29-1 to TRBJ2-2; D is undetermined. The CDR3 is made up of 13 amino acids. V was shortened by 2 bases and J by 10 bases, with 14 bases between the two germline ends. Germline V gene lookup returns CDR1 SQVTM and CDR2 ANQGSEA. The CDR3 nucleotides are TGCAGCGTTGAAAGTATCCCACCGGTGGAGCTGTTTTTT. Its protein is CSVESIPPVELFF.

To note about this clonotype: A much larger clonotype is one base distant, so this may be a read error. The V and J genes are TRBV5-6 and TRBJ2-1; D is ambiguous. V dropped 4 bases and J dropped 4 bases, with 12 bases sitting between them. Germline assignment: CDR1 SGHDT and CDR2 YYEEEE. This CDR3 contains 14 residues. The DNA for the CDR3 is TGTGCCAGCAGCCCGAGGACGGATTACAATGAGCAGTTCTTC. Its translation is CASSPRTDYNEQFF.

This clonotype was picked up many times. V and J are TRBV7-9 and TRBJ2-7; 7 positions agree with TRBD1. V shed 4 bases, J shed 4 bases, and the junction held 7 bases outside the gene matches. The CDR3 covers 14 residues. In germline, CDR1 is SEHNR, CDR2 FQNEAQ (reference sequence). The CDR3 sequence: CASSSSGQRYEQYF. The CDR3 coding sequence is TGTGCCAGCAGCTCGTCGGGACAGCGATACGAGCAGTACTTC.

With regard to this clonotype: This could be a read error, since a much larger clone is one nucleotide away. The gene calls are TRBV4-1 and TRBJ2-7, with no clear D. The germline V gene encodes CDR1 MGHRA and CDR2 YSYEKL. The CDR3 extends over 11 amino acids. The CDR3, as DNA: TGCGCCCGCAGCCAATTAGGGGAGCAGTACTTC. Translating gives CARSQLGEQYF.

The chain combines TRBV2 with TRBJ2-2; D gene uncertain. Trimming removed 7 bases at V and 1 base at J, with 13 bases between. Germline-derived CDR1 and CDR2 are SNHLY and FYNNEI. This CDR3 is built from 15 residues. The CDR3 loop is CASIPPGGNTGELFF. The CDR3 DNA reads TGTGCCAGCATTCCCCCCGGCGGGAACACCGGGGAGCTGTTTTTT.

This clonotype appeared many times. The rearrangement links TRBV4-3 to TRBJ2-7; D possibly corresponds to TRBD2 (6 bases). V was trimmed by 0 bases and J by 0 bases, leaving 12 bases between them. Looked up from germline, CDR1 is LGHNA and CDR2 is YSLEER. The CDR3 loop spans 16 amino acids. In DNA form, the CDR3 reads TGCGCCAGCAGCCAAGATGTGCGGGGAAGCTCCTACGAGCAGTACTTC. It is translated as CASSQDVRGSSYEQYF.

This clonotype was seen at least ten times. The genes are TRBV28 and TRBJ2-7; TRBD2 matches at 8 bases. V trimming: 5 bases; J trimming: 8 bases; junction bases outside the gene matches: 14. Germline-derived CDR1 and CDR2 are MDHEN and SYDVKM. This CDR3 spans 15 amino acids. In DNA form, the CDR3 reads TGTGCCAGCAGTCCCGATAGCGGGATGCGAGTCCAGCAGTACTTC. This codes for CASSPDSGMRVQQYF. Combining the CDR3 with reference TRBV28 and TRBJ2-7 gives the whole variable domain DVKVTQSSRYLVKRTGEKVFLECVQDMDHENMFWYRQDPGLGLRLIYFSYDVKMKEKGDIPEGYSVSREKKERFSLILESASTNQTSMYLCASSPDSGMRVQQYFGPGTRLTVT.

Remarks on this clonotype: It may be a read error: a sequence one base away is much more abundant. The J gene is TRBJ2-3, the V gene TRBV30; 8 bases are a match to TRBD2. The germline V gene has CDR1 GTSNPN and CDR2 SVGIG (reference sequence). V shed 6 bases and J 4 bases; nucleotides not matched to a gene: 9. The CDR3 spans 14 residues. The CDR3 here is CACSGIGGPDTQYF. The CDR3 coding sequence is TGTGCCTGTAGCGGGATAGGGGGTCCAGATACGCAGTATTTT.

Only a few counts were recorded for this clonotype. J is TRBJ2-1 and V is TRBV6-1; 7 bases agree with TRBD1. The CDR3 has 18 amino acids. The germline gives CDR1 MNHNS, CDR2 SASEGT. With 4 bases clipped from V and 7 bases from J, the junction kept 19 bases outside the gene matches. CDR3 DNA: TGTGCCAGCAGTGGAAATTACAGGGGTTCGAGCCTCCAGAATGAGCAGTTCTTC. This encodes CASSGNYRGSSLQNEQFF.

This clonotype was recorded a few times. Relative to the germline gene, one junction end is altered; a read error may explain this. The rearrangement links TRBV6-5 to TRBJ2-3; 8 bases agree with TRBD1. CDR1 is MNHEY, CDR2 SVGAGI, per germline. The CDR3 consists of 15 residues. CDR3 DNA sequence: TGTGCCAGCAGTACTGGGGTCAGGGGGCTAGATCCGCAGTATTTT. It yields the protein CASSTGVRGLDPQYF.

This clonotype was counted many times. The rearrangement uses TRBV7-9 and TRBJ1-4; D might be TRBD1 (6 bases). The CDR3 length is 14 residues. V lost 5 bases to trimming and J lost 8 bases, with 15 bases between them. Germline CDR1 is SEHNR and CDR2 is FQNEAQ (reference sequence). CDR3 region: CASSPRGGSEKLFF. DNA for the CDR3: TGTGCCAGCAGCCCCCGAGGGGGGAGCGAAAAACTGTTTTTT.

This clonotype occurred a few times. One end of the junction does not line up with germline, which may come from a read error. The V and J genes are TRBV11-2 and TRBJ2-3, with a weak D call TRBD1 (5 bases). The CDR3 spans 15 residues. CDR1 is SGHAT, CDR2 FQNNGV, per germline. CDR3 amino acids: CASSLGGQSTDTQCF. The DNA for the CDR3 is TGTGCCAGCAGCTTAGGGGGCCAGAGCACAGATACGCAGTGTTTT.

This clonotype was observed at least ten times. The gene calls are TRBV2 and TRBJ2-3; D is unresolved. The germline gives CDR1 SNHLY, CDR2 FYNNEI. This CDR3 has 12 amino acids. Trimming cost V 11 bases and J 2 bases, with 11 bases left between them. The CDR3 loop is CAVLVTTDTQYF. DNA of the CDR3: TGTGCCGTGCTGGTCACCACAGATACGCAGTATTTT.

This clonotype occurred many times. The J gene is TRBJ1-1, the V gene TRBV28, with D possibly being TRBD1 (5 bases). There are 14 residues in the CDR3. CDR1 is MDHEN, CDR2 SYDVKM, per germline. The ends were cut back, 6 bases at V and 6 bases at J, with 17 bases in the middle. CDR3 bases: TGTGCCAGCAGCCGAGGGGATTCGGGAGCTGAAGCTTTCTTT. Translating gives CASSRGDSGAEAFF.

This clonotype occurred a few times. The chain couples TRBV20-1 to TRBJ2-2; maybe TRBD2 (6 bases). The V gene's germline CDR1 is DFQATT and CDR2 SNEGSKA (reference sequence). The CDR3 contains 15 residues. The V end was cut by 0 bases, the J end by 1 base, with 9 bases between. The CDR3 nucleotides are TGCAGTGCTAGAGATTGGCGGGAGAACACCGGGGAGCTGTTTTTT. Translating it yields CSARDWRENTGELFF.

This clonotype was seen only a few times. This chain uses TRBV7-2 with TRBJ2-3, with 7 bases identical to TRBD2. The germline V gene encodes CDR1 SGHTA and CDR2 FQGNSA. CDR3 length equals 15 residues. V lost 5 bases and J lost 2; bases outside the gene matches: 7. The CDR3 DNA sequence: TGTGCCAGCAGCACCCTAGCGGTCCTCACAGATACGCAGTATTTT. It encodes CASSTLAVLTDTQYF.

This clonotype showed up many times. This rearrangement joins TRBV7-9 to TRBJ1-2, with D possibly matching TRBD1 (5 bases). V dropped 1 base and J dropped 6 bases, with 15 bases sitting between them. Germline CDR1 and CDR2: SEHNR and FQNEAQ (reference sequence). This CDR3 contains 15 residues. CDR3 residues: CASSLGGRAQNGYTF. The CDR3 nucleotides read TGTGCCAGCAGCTTAGGTGGCAGGGCCCAAAATGGCTACACCTTC.

The DNA of the CDR3 is TGCGCCAGCAGCTCGTTTCTAGGCTCCTACGAGCAGTACTTC. Translation: CASSSFLGSYEQYF. This sequence joins TRBV4-3 and TRBJ2-7; D unclear. The CDR3 totals 14 residues. V lost 5 bases to trimming and J lost 0 bases, with 11 bases between them. The germline V gene has CDR1 LGHNA and CDR2 YSLEER.

This clonotype was counted at least ten times. The genes are TRBV30 and TRBJ1-4, with D hard to call. CDR3 length equals 12 residues. CDR1 is GTSNPN, CDR2 SVGIG, per germline (reference sequence). Trimming cost V 3 bases and J 7 bases, with 9 bases left between them. The CDR3: CAWRANGEKLFF. In nucleotides, the CDR3 is TGTGCCTGGAGAGCCAATGGTGAAAAACTGTTTTTT.

A note on this clonotype: One base away lies a much larger clone, so this may be a sequencing read error. V is TRBV7-2 and J is TRBJ1-1; 10 bases are shared with TRBD1. CDR3 length: 15 amino acids. Germline CDR1 and CDR2: SGHTA and FQGNSA. Trimming removed 1 base from V and 4 bases from J; junction bases left unmatched: 3. The CDR3 loop reads CASSLGQGAATEAFF. CDR3 coding DNA: TGTGCCAGCAGCTTAGGACAGGGGGCGGCCACTGAAGCTTTCTTT.